The source of this T cell receptor beta chain is a study of T-cell memory formation after mild COVID-19. TCRdb passed the 5' RACE reads through MiXCR, listing each CDR3 protein once. The profile shows 120,000 or so distinct CDR3 sequences, about 17% of them singletons. This CDR3 has 15 amino acids. CDR1 and CDR2 (germline): MNHNY, SVGAGI (reference sequence). Concerning this clonotype: Sequence at one end of the junction differs from germline and may be a read error.

The chain carries TRBV6-6 and TRBJ1-6; D might be TRBD1 (6 bases). The sequence was obtained from a man aged 18 to 29 who had mild COVID-19 (a few samples of this study predate the infection). Cell type and time point are not known. Sequenced: PBMCs or a T cell subset sorted from them (not recorded which). The CDR3 DNA is TGTGCCACGAGGGGGTCGTCGGGGAATAATTCACCCCCCCACTTT. This sequence encodes CATRGSSGNNSPPHF.